This record looks at one TCR beta chain sequence and its context. TCRdb keeps only in-frame clones here, not all; method: immunoSEQ multiplex PCR. The sample records some 380,000 clones, over 75% being singletons. The data originate from a study of blood T cell repertoires in COVID-19. CDR3 size: 14 residues. With 4 bases clipped from V and 4 bases from J, the junction kept 6 bases outside the gene matches. CDR1 is SGHRS and CDR2 is YFSETQ in the germline V gene. Sequencing was done on a sample of PBMCs or T cells enriched from blood (not recorded which). This TCR came from a man aged 25-45 years who had recovered from COVID-19. J is TRBJ2-5 and V is TRBV5-1; 8 nucleotides align to TRBD1. In nucleotides, the CDR3 is TGCGCCAGCAGCGTTACAGGGGGTCGAGAGACCCAGTACTTC. Translated, it gives CASSVTGGRETQYF.